This T cell receptor beta chain was found in a study of T-cell memory formation after mild COVID-19. The V end lost 5 bases, the J end lost 2 bases, and 13 bases lay between the germline ends. CDR3 length: 14 residues. Per germline, CDR1 LNHDA and CDR2 SQIVND (reference sequence). On this clonotype: As yet, its antigen is unknown.

MiXCR, run by TCRdb on the 5' RACE reads, gives a single entry per CDR3 protein. The table has 270,000 or so distinct CDR3 sequences, 18% seen once. Whole-study findings and limits: Later expanders leaned CD4+, whereas clones that contracted between day 15 and 85 were balanced CD4/CD8. There was no confirmation that second-wave clones peaking on day 37 were SARS-CoV-2 specific. The main location of contracting CD4+ clones was CM and EM, and that of contracting CD8+ clones was EMRA.

The sequence was collected from a man in his late teens or twenties who had mild COVID-19 (a few samples of this study predate the infection). Cell type and time point are not known. The sequenced sample consisted of PBMCs or a T cell subset sorted from them (not recorded which). The V and J genes are TRBV19 and TRBJ2-7; D gene uncertain. DNA of the CDR3: TGTGCCAGTAGTTCGTCAGCTTCAACCTACGAGCAGTACTTC. It codes for CASSSSASTYEQYF.